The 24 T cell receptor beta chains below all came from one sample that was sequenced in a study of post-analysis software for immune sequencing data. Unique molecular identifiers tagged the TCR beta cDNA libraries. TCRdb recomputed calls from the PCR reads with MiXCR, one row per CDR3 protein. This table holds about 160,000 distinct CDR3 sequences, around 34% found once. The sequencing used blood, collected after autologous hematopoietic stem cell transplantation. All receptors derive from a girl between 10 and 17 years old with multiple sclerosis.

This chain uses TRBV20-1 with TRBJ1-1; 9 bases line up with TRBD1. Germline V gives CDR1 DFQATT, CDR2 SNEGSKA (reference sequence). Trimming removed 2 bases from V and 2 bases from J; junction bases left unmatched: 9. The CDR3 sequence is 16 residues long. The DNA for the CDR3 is TGCAGTGCTAGACCTTGGGACAGGGCTGGAAACACTGAAGCTTTCTTT. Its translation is CSARPWDRAGNTEAFF.

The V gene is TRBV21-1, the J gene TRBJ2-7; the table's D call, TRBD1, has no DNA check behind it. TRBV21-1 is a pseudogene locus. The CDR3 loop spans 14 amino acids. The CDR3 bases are TGTGCCTCATCTCCCCGCGCAGGGACGGCCGAGCAGTACTTC. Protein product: CASSPRAGTAEQYF.

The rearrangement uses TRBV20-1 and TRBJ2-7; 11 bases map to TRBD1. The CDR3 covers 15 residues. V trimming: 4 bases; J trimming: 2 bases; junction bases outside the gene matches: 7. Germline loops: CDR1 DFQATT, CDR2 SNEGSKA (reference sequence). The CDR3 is CSANPGQGVPYEQYF. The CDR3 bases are TGCAGTGCTAACCCGGGACAGGGGGTCCCCTACGAGCAGTACTTC.

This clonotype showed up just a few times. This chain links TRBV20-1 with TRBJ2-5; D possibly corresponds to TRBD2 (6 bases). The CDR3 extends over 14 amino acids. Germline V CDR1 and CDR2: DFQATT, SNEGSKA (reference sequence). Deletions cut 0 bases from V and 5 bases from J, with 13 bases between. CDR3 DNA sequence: TGCAGTGCTAGAGATAGCGGAGCCGGGGAGACCCAGTACTTC. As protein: CSARDSGAGETQYF.

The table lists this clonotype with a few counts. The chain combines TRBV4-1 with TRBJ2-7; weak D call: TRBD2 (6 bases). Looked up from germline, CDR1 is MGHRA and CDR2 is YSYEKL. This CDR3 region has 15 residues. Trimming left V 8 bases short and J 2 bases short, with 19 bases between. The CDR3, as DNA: TGCGCCAGCGGCCGAGAGGTGGCGGGGACCTACGAGCAGTACTTC. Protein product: CASGREVAGTYEQYF.

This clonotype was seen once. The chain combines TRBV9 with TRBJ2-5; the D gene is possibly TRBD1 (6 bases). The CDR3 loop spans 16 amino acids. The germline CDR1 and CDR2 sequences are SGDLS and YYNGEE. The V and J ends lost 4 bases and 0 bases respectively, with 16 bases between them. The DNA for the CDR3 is TGTGCCAGCAGCCCGAACAACCGGGACAACCAAGAGACCCAGTACTTC. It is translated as CASSPNNRDNQETQYF.

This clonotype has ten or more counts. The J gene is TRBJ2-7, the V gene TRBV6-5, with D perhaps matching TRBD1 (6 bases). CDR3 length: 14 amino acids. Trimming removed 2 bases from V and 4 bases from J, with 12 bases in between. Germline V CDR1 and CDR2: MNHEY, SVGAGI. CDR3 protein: CASSYPDRIYEQYF. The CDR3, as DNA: TGTGCCAGCAGTTACCCCGACAGGATTTACGAGCAGTACTTC.

CDR3 in DNA: TGTGCCAGCAGCAAGGGACTAGCGGGATCGAACACCGGGGAGCTGTTTTTT. It yields the protein CASSKGLAGSNTGELFF. The gene calls are TRBV12-3 or TRBV12-4 and TRBJ2-2; 13 bases align to TRBD2. The trim removed 6 bases at V and 0 bases at J, leaving 4 bases unmatched. There are 17 residues in the CDR3.

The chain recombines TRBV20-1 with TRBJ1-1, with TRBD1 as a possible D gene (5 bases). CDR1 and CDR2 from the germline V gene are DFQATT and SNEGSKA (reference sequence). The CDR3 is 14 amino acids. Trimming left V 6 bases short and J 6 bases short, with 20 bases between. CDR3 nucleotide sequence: TGCAGTGCACAGACGGGGCTCCACAGCCCTGAAGCTTTCTTT. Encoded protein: CSAQTGLHSPEAFF.

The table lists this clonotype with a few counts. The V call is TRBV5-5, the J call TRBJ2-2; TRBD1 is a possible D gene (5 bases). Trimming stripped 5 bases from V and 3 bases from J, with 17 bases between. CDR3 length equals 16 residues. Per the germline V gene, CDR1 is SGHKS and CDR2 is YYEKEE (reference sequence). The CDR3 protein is CASSSRGGADTGELFF. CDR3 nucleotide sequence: TGTGCCAGCAGTTCAAGGGGTGGGGCGGACACCGGGGAGCTGTTTTTT.

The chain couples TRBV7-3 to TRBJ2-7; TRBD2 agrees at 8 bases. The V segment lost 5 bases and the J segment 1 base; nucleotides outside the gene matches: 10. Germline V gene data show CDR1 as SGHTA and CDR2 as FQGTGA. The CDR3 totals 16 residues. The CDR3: CASSPAGGGASYEQYF. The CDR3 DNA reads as TGTGCCAGCAGCCCCGCCGGGGGGGGCGCTTCCTACGAGCAGTACTTC.

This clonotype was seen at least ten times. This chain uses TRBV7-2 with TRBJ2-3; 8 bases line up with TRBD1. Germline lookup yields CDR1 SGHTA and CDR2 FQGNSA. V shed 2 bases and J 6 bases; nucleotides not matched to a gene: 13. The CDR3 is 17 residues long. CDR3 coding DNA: TGTGCCAGCAGCTTATTTCCGCGGCAGGGGGCGCGGGATACGCAGTATTTT. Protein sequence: CASSLFPRQGARDTQYF.

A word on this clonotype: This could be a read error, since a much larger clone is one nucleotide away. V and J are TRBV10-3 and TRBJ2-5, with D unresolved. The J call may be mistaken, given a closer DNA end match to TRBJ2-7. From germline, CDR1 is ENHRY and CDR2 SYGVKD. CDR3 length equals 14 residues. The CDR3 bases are TGTGCCATCAGTGAGATGCAGAGCAGCTACGAGCAGTACTTC. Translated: CAISEMQSSYEQYF.

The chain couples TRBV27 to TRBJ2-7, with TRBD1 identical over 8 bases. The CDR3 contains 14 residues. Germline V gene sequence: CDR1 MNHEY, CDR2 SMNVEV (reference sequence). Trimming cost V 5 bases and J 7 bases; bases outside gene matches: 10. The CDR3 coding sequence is TGTGCCAGCAGTCAAGGACAGGGACTGGGGGAGCAGTACTTC. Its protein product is CASSQGQGLGEQYF.

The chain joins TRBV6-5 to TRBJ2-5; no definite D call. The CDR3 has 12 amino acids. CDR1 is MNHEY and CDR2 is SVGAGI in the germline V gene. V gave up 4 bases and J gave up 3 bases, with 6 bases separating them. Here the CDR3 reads CASSSAEETQYF. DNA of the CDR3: TGTGCCAGCAGTTCCGCCGAAGAGACCCAGTACTTC.

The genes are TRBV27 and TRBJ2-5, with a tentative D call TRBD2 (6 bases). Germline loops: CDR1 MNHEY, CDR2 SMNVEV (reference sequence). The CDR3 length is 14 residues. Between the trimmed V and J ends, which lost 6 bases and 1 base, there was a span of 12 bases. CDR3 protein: CASRLTGAQETQYF. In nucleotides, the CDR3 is TGTGCCAGCAGACTAACGGGAGCCCAAGAGACCCAGTACTTC.

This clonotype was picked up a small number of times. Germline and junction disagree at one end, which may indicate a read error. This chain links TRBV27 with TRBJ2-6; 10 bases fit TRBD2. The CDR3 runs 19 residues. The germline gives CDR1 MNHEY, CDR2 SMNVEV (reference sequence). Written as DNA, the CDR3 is TGTGCCTGCAGTCTACACCTTACTAGCGGGGACTCTGGGGCCAACGTCCTGACTTTC. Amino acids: CACSLHLTSGDSGANVLTF.

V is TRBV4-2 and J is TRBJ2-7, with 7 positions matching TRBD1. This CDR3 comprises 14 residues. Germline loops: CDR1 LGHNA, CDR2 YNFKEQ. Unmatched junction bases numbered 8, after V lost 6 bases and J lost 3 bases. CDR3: CASRRTGGNYEQYF. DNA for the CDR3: TGTGCCAGCAGACGGACAGGAGGTAACTACGAGCAGTACTTC.

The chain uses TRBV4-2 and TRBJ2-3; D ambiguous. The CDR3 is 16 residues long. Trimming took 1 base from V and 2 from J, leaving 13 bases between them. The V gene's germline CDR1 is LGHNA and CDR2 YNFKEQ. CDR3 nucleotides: TGTGCCAGCAGCCAAGGTTCGAGACAAAACACAGATACGCAGTATTTT. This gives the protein CASSQGSRQNTDTQYF.

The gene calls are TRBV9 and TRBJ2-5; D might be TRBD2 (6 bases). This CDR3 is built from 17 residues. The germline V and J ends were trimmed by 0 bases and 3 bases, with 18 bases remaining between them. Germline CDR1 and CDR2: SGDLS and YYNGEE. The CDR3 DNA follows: TGTGCCAGCAGCGTAGGAGGTGGGAGGAGGATTGAAGAGACCCAGTACTTC. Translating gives CASSVGGGRRIEETQYF.

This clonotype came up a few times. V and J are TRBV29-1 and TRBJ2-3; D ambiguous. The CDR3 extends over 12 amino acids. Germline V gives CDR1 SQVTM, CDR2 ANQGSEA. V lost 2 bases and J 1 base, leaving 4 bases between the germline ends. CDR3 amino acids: CSVEWGTDTQYF. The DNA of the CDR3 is TGCAGCGTTGAATGGGGCACAGATACGCAGTATTTT.

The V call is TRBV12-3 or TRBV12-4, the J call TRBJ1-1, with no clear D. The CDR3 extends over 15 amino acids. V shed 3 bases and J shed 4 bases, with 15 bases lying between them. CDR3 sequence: CASSFSPQAPTEAFF. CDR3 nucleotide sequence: TGTGCCAGCAGTTTCTCGCCGCAGGCGCCCACTGAAGCTTTCTTT.

The CDR3 sequence is CASSLVGRAYMNTEAFF. CDR3 nucleotides: TGTGCCAGCAGCTTGGTGGGCAGGGCCTACATGAACACTGAAGCTTTCTTT. The chain employs TRBV13 and TRBJ1-1, with D possibly being TRBD1 (5 bases). Germline assignment: CDR1 PRHDT and CDR2 FYEKMQ (reference sequence). CDR3 length: 17 residues. Trimming cost V 3 bases and J 0 bases, with 17 bases left between them.

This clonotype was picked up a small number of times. The CDR3 bases are TGCAGTGCCCGAGGCAGTAACTACGAGCAGTACTTC. Translating gives CSARGSNYEQYF. The chain carries TRBV20-1 and TRBJ2-7; no firm D call. With 6 bases removed from V and 3 bases from J, the gap between germline ends came to 12 bases. The CDR3 runs 12 residues. The V gene's germline CDR1 is DFQATT and CDR2 SNEGSKA (reference sequence).